The entry below gives a single T cell receptor (beta chain) sequence along with its context. Its antigen is undetermined. Use of 60 Vbeta and 13 Jbeta primers characterized the PCR. Sequencing was performed with immunoSEQ multiplex PCR; in TCRdb, only in-frame clones are kept and a portion is missing. The table for this sample gives about 170,000 clones. These data originate in a study of cytomegalovirus exposure and HLA in healthy donors. V was pared by 6 bases and J by 9 bases, with 11 bases of the junction left unmatched. The CDR3 runs to 16 residues. Germline CDR1 MNHEY, CDR2 SMNVEV (reference sequence). Findings and caveats of the study: Most sequenced TCRs were rare (though some public TCRs occurred in many donors). Versus the roughly 690-donor mean, an Asian-associated ancestry cluster reportedly showed fewer N-insertions in a later analysis.

This sequence joins TRBV27 and TRBJ2-1, with 13 bases fitting TRBD2. Material: PBMCs. This receptor was obtained from a young woman in good health and CMV-seropositive. The CDR3 sequence: CASRRPGLAGSTEQFF. As DNA, the CDR3 is TGTGCCAGCAGAAGACCGGGACTAGCGGGATCTACTGAGCAGTTCTTC.